The present TCR beta chain was sequenced within a study of blood T cells in healthy people across ages. Germline CDR1 DFQATT, CDR2 SNEGSKA (reference sequence). The CDR3 is 15 amino acids. Next came a second PCR, run for about 7 to 12 cycles, which used a sample-barcoded 5' primer along with a J-beta primer mix. TCRdb re-derived calls from the 5' RACE reads in MiXCR, one entry per CDR3 protein. The table records 1,500,000 or so distinct CDR3 sequences, 42% of them present only once. The chain recombines TRBV20-1 with TRBJ2-5; 11 nucleotides agree with TRBD1. The J call may be faulty, since TRBJ2-7 better matches the DNA end. The sequence was obtained from a woman between 18 and 30 years old in good health. The specimen was blood. CDR3 amino acids: CSAPTGTGGTYEQYF. As DNA, the CDR3 is TGCAGTGCTCCCACCGGGACAGGGGGGACCTACGAGCAGTACTTC.